This T cell receptor (beta chain) was sequenced for a study of T cells after somatic rescue of genetic block (dated by TCRdb to about 2020). For context, the study as a whole: What the study looked at was long-term robustness, specifically in a T-cell system that came about through somatic rescue of a genetic block in T-cell development.

Preparation of the library involved the immunoSEQ multiplex PCR assay. Sourced from immuneACCESS, this table was stored by TCRdb with only in-frame sequences that have V and J called. A share of the clones is absent; for the studies checked, an unresolved V gene accounts for under half, and the remainder has no known explanation. The sample yields approximately 70,000 clones; roughly 90% were counted once. Approximately 3% of the sample is taken by the ten largest. CDR1 KGHSH and CDR2 LQKENI were looked up in the germline V gene. V trim: 6 bases; J trim: 1 base; unmatched bases: 5. Including cysteine and phenylalanine, the CDR3 has 14 amino acids. Only CDR3 DNA remains: 42 bases, in frame from the first base. Points on this clone: Its antigen remains undetermined. No qualities accompany the bases; no much larger clone lies one base away.

The sequencing sample was made of peripheral blood mononuclear cells (PBMCs). The sequence links TRBV18 to TRBJ1-2; 7 central nucleotides agree with TRBD1. This TCR was sampled from a man aged 25-45 years. The DNA sequence is TGTGCCAGCTCGGTCGGACAGGATAACTATGGCTACACCTTC. Its amino acids are CASSVGQDNYGYTF. With the rest looked up from the reference TRBV18 and TRBJ1-2 genes rather than sequenced, the full variable domain is NAGVMQNPRHLVRRRGQEARLRCSPMKGHSHVYWYRQLPEEGLKFMVYLQKENIIDESGMPKERFSAEFPKEGPSILRIQQVVRGDSAAYFCASSVGQDNYGYTFGSGTRLTVV.